This T cell receptor (beta chain) comes out of a study of blood T cell repertoires in COVID-19. On the study more broadly: Samples taken during acute and convalescent COVID-19 were collected in the United States, Italy and Spain. Nucleic acid was either cDNA or gDNA, and it came from T cells, B-cell-depleted T cells, or PBMCs.

Germline V gene data show CDR1 as LGHDT and CDR2 as YNNKEL (reference sequence). The CDR3 runs 14 residues. The V gene end was trimmed by 4 bases and the J gene end by 1 base; junction bases not matched to a gene: 3. How the authors handled the data: It was from reference gene primer amplification that nucleated cell counts were estimated. Sequencing used immunoSEQ multiplex PCR; TCRdb keeps in-frame clones, though not all of them. D and trimming come from the DNA, and the V and J calls and clone size come from that table. The sample contains approximately 150,000 clones, about 92% of which appear only once.

The chain carries TRBV3-1 (or the pseudogene TRBV3-2) and TRBJ1-1; 7 bases map to TRBD1. Material for sequencing was peripheral blood. The TCR was taken from a man in his sixties with active or convalescent COVID-19. The CDR3 here is CASSLRTGNTEAFF. In DNA form, the CDR3 reads TGTGCCAGCAGCCTCCGGACAGGGAACACTGAAGCTTTCTTT.